This passage covers 21 T cell receptor beta chains from one sample sequenced in a study of blood T cells in healthy people across ages. With a J-beta primer mix and a sample-barcoded 5' primer, a second PCR ran about 7 to 12 cycles. TCRdb processed the 5' RACE reads anew with MiXCR; each CDR3 protein has one entry. Seen here are hundreds of thousands of distinct CDR3 sequences, around 43% observed once, and the top ten hold roughly a fifth. The sample taken for sequencing was blood. The receptors derive from a man in his sixties in good health.

This clonotype was picked up many times. The chain employs TRBV12-3 or TRBV12-4 and TRBJ2-3, with 8 bases that match TRBD1. This CDR3 is 15 amino acids long. After removal of 4 bases from V and 3 bases from J, the junction contained 6 bases not matched to a gene. The CDR3 coding sequence is TGTGCCAGCAGTTCCGGCGGACAGGGAACAGATACGCAGTATTTT. This gives the protein CASSSGGQGTDTQYF.

A single count supports this clonotype. The V and J genes are TRBV12-3 or TRBV12-4 and TRBJ2-5; the D gene is possibly TRBD1 (5 bases). Trimming removed 6 bases from V and 5 bases from J, with 19 bases in between. The CDR3 contains 15 residues. The CDR3 bases are TGTGCCAGCAGGCGAGACAGTGCCTCGTCGGAGACCCAGTACTTC. Translating gives CASRRDSASSETQYF.

This clonotype has more than one count but fewer than ten. V usage is TRBV12-3 or TRBV12-4 and J usage is TRBJ1-5; no reliable D call. The V end lost 5 bases, the J end lost 4 bases, and 9 bases lay between the germline ends. The CDR3 runs 13 residues. CDR3 amino acids: CASSPDENQPQHF. In DNA, the CDR3 is TGTGCCAGCAGTCCGGATGAAAATCAGCCCCAGCATTTT.

The chain has TRBV6-2 or TRBV6-3 and TRBJ2-5; TRBD1 matches 8 bases. V shed 4 bases, J shed 5 bases, and the junction held 6 bases outside the gene matches. The CDR3 sequence is 14 residues long. Germline-derived CDR1 and CDR2 are MNHEY and SVGEGT. This CDR3 is CASSFTRQGETQYF. CDR3 nucleotide sequence: TGTGCCAGCAGTTTCACGAGACAGGGGGAGACCCAGTACTTC.

The chain employs TRBV28 and TRBJ2-5, with a weak D call TRBD2 (5 bases). The CDR3 sequence is 12 residues long. V lost 10 bases and J lost 9, with 18 bases in between. Germline loops: CDR1 MDHEN, CDR2 SYDVKM. CDR3 protein: CAIGETTQAQYF. The CDR3 DNA reads as TGTGCCATCGGGGAGACTACTCAGGCCCAGTACTTC.

This chain connects TRBV7-8 to TRBJ1-6; no clear D. Germline V CDR1 and CDR2: SGHVS, FQNEAQ. Trimming removed 4 bases at V and 6 bases at J, with 10 bases between. The CDR3 length is 14 residues. In DNA form, the CDR3 reads TGTGCCAGCAGCTCCAGACCAATTAATTCACCCCTCCACTTT. Its translation: CASSSRPINSPLHF.

This clonotype has a handful of counts. The chain is built from TRBV5-5 and TRBJ2-5; 8 bases fit TRBD1. This CDR3 is 12 amino acids long. The V and J ends lost 0 bases and 13 bases, in that order; junction bases with no gene match: 5. The V gene's germline CDR1 is SGHKS and CDR2 YYEKEE (reference sequence). For the CDR3, the DNA is TGTGCCAGCAGCTTGGATTTGGACAGGGTGTACTTC. Protein sequence: CASSLDLDRVYF.

This clonotype was counted only a few times. The chain couples TRBV7-9 to TRBJ1-2; D is unresolved. V gave up 6 bases and J gave up 8 bases, with 13 bases separating them. Germline V gives CDR1 SEHNR, CDR2 FQNEAQ (reference sequence). This CDR3 is 12 amino acids long. The CDR3 reads CASSGSDWGYTF. The CDR3 DNA reads TGTGCCAGCAGTGGAAGTGACTGGGGCTACACCTTC.

The gene calls are TRBV7-3 and TRBJ2-7; 9 bases map to TRBD1. The length of the CDR3 is 13 residues. The J segment lost 6 bases and the V segment lost 5 bases, leaving 5 bases of the junction unmatched. CDR1 and CDR2 from the germline V gene are SGHTA and FQGTGA. The CDR3 loop is CASSLGTGREQYF. The CDR3 DNA reads as TGTGCCAGCAGCCTCGGGACAGGGCGCGAGCAGTACTTC.

This clonotype appeared once. The chain recombines TRBV11-1 with TRBJ2-1, with TRBD2 matching over 16 bases. Germline assignment: CDR1 SGHAT and CDR2 FQDESV (reference sequence). With 3 bases clipped from V and 2 bases from J, the junction kept 13 bases outside the gene matches. CDR3 length equals 21 residues. CDR3 sequence reads: CASSFSPGLAGGDRTYNEQFF. As DNA, the CDR3 is TGTGCCAGCAGCTTCTCGCCGGGACTAGCGGGGGGGGATAGGACCTACAATGAGCAGTTCTTC. Complete variable domain (other parts from reference TRBV11-1 and TRBJ2-1): EAEVAQSPRYKITEKSQAVAFWCDPISGHATLYWYRQILGQGPELLVQFQDESVVDDSQLPKDRFSAERLKGVDSTLKIQPAELGDSAMYLCASSFSPGLAGGDRTYNEQFFGPGTRLTVL.

About this clonotype: Sequence at one end of the junction differs from germline and may be a read error. J is TRBJ1-4 and V is TRBV6-1; 7 bases line up with TRBD1. CDR1 and CDR2 from the germline V gene are MNHNS and SASEGT. The CDR3 length is 15 residues. For the CDR3, the DNA is TGTGCCAGCAGTGCAGGGGGATCAACTAATGAAGAACTGTTTTTT. Its translation: CASSAGGSTNEELFF.

J is TRBJ1-1 and V is TRBV7-2; 9 positions match TRBD1. This CDR3 comprises 15 residues. J was trimmed by 1 base and V by 1 base; bases with no gene match: 1. Germline V gene data show CDR1 as SGHTA and CDR2 as FQGNSA. The CDR3 nucleotides read TGTGCCAGCAGCTTAGGGGGACAGGGGAACACTGAAGCTTTCTTT. This gives the protein CASSLGGQGNTEAFF.

The rearrangement joins TRBV28 to TRBJ1-1; D is uncertain. Trimming removed 7 bases at V and 11 bases at J, with 17 bases between. The CDR3 loop spans 12 amino acids. The germline gives CDR1 MDHEN, CDR2 SYDVKM. Written as DNA, the CDR3 is TGTGCCAGCACTCAAAACGGGATTCGGGCTTTCTTT. This translates into CASTQNGIRAFF.

V gene TRBV4-3 combines with J gene TRBJ1-5; D is unclear. Trimming removed 0 bases from V and 0 bases from J, with 3 bases in between. The CDR3 is made up of 14 amino acids. The V gene's germline CDR1 is LGHNA and CDR2 YSLEER. CDR3 sequence (DNA): TGCGCCAGCAGCCAAGACTATAGCAATCAGCCCCAGCATTTT. Translation: CASSQDYSNQPQHF.

This clonotype was seen only a few times. The chain links TRBV4-3 to TRBJ1-6; 9 positions match TRBD1. The trim removed 1 base at V and 10 bases at J, leaving 8 bases unmatched. Per the germline V gene, CDR1 is LGHNA and CDR2 is YSLEER. The length of the CDR3 is 16 residues. The DNA for the CDR3 is TGCGCCAGCAGCCAAGTTTCGACAGGGGGTTACTCACCCCTCCACTTT. Translated: CASSQVSTGGYSPLHF.

The V gene is TRBV11-2, the J gene TRBJ2-3; possibly TRBD2 for D (5 bases). The germline V and J ends were trimmed by 3 bases and 6 bases, with 19 bases remaining between them. This CDR3 is 16 amino acids long. Per germline, CDR1 SGHAT and CDR2 FQNNGV. CDR3 sequence reads: CASSFLVASSGDTQYF. CDR3 DNA: TGTGCCAGCAGCTTTCTAGTCGCTAGCTCCGGGGATACGCAGTATTTT.

This sequence joins TRBV12-3 or TRBV12-4 and TRBJ1-2; no clear D gene. V gave up 6 bases and J gave up 8 bases, with 13 bases separating them. This CDR3 has 12 amino acids. This CDR3 reads CASSLSWGGYTF. The CDR3 region has the DNA TGTGCCAGCAGCCTCTCGTGGGGAGGCTACACCTTC.

The V and J genes are TRBV9 and TRBJ2-7; no reliable D call. CDR1 is SGDLS and CDR2 is YYNGEE in the germline V gene. The CDR3 sequence is 13 residues long. Trimming removed 0 bases at V and 10 bases at J, with 14 bases between. CDR3 amino acids: CASSVAPNESQYF. The DNA for the CDR3 is TGTGCCAGCAGCGTAGCCCCAAATGAGTCCCAGTACTTC.

This chain links TRBV5-6 with TRBJ1-2, with 10 bases aligning to TRBD1. The CDR3 runs 16 residues. Trimming took 4 bases from V and 4 from J; bases not matched to a gene: 10. CDR1 is SGHDT and CDR2 is YYEEEE in the germline V gene. This CDR3 reads CASSPAGTGVAYGYTF. DNA of the CDR3: TGTGCCAGCAGCCCGGCCGGGACAGGGGTGGCCTATGGCTACACCTTC.

This chain uses TRBV7-9 with TRBJ1-3, with D uncertain. Germline CDR1 reads SEHNR; CDR2 reads FQNEAQ (reference sequence). The V end lost 1 base, the J end lost 0 bases, and 13 bases lay between the germline ends. This CDR3 has 17 amino acids. CDR3 loop: CASSLDGQFSSGNTIYF. The CDR3, as DNA: TGTGCCAGCAGCTTAGATGGGCAGTTTTCCTCTGGAAACACCATATATTTT.

V is TRBV7-3 and J is TRBJ2-1; TRBD1 agrees at 7 bases. CDR1 is SGHTA and CDR2 is FQGTGA in the germline V gene. This CDR3 has 16 amino acids. V dropped 5 bases and J dropped 0; count of bases not matched to a gene: 7. The CDR3 here is CASSPQTGNSYNEQFF. CDR3 nucleotide sequence: TGTGCCAGCAGCCCGCAGACAGGGAACTCCTACAATGAGCAGTTCTTC.